This T cell receptor beta chain derives from a study of T cells after somatic rescue of genetic block. Here immunoSEQ multiplex PCR was the method, and the copy in TCRdb shows in-frame clones only, minus some. The data contain 80,000 to 90,000 clones, around 89% of them singletons. Germline CDR1 is SGHTA and CDR2 is FQGTGA. CDR3 length: 15 amino acids. Trimming at V came to 4 bases and at J to 6 bases, leaving 7 bases not matched to a gene. The source of this sequence is a woman aged 18-35 years. The material sequenced was peripheral blood mononuclear cells (PBMCs). The chain couples TRBV7-3 to TRBJ2-1; 9 bases match TRBD1. The CDR3 bases are TGTGCCAGCAGCTCCACAGGGGGCGCCTTCAATGAGCAGTTCTTC. Encoded protein: CASSSTGGAFNEQFF.